Here is one T cell receptor beta chain with its context. This CDR3 has 12 residues. Per germline, CDR1 MGHDK and CDR2 SYGVNS. V lost 2 bases, J lost 5 bases, and 6 bases lay in between. The record originates from a study of OX40 agonist ivuxolimab in advanced cancers. Assay used: immunoSEQ multiplex PCR; TCRdb lists only in-frame clones, some missing. Of under 80,000 clones detected, about 90% appear once; the ten largest clones hold approximately 2%. This receptor was taken from an adult with an advanced solid tumor such as melanoma, head and neck, liver or kidney cancer. This chain joins TRBV25-1 and TRBJ1-2; no definite D call. The input for sequencing was CD4+ or CD8+ T cells sorted from blood, taken in a trial of the OX40 agonist ivuxolimab. CDR3 region: CASSEGGYGYTF. As DNA, the CDR3 is TGTGCCAGCAGTGAAGGCGGGTATGGCTACACCTTC.